This TCR beta chain is from a study of memory CD4+ T cells and cytomegalovirus serostatus. Study-level points and caveats: Each of approximately 73 CMV-associated TCRbeta sequences occurred in one to five individuals.

Libraries were prepared by immunoSEQ multiplex PCR; TCRdb keeps only in-frame clonotypes and omits some of them. Altogether about 38,000 clones are present, approximately 79% being singletons, with the ten largest covering roughly 5.2%. Single viable CD3+CD4+CD8-CD45RO+ cells were sorted as the memory CD4+ T cells. The CDR3 covers 9 residues. In the case of this clone: The antigen remains unidentified.

Sequenced: memory CD4+ T cells from blood. The sequence was obtained from an adult in good health and CMV-seropositive. V and J are TRBV1 and TRBJ2-1. TRBV1 is a pseudogene locus. The CDR3 sequence is CTSSQEQFF. CDR3 nucleotide sequence: TGCACCAGCAGCCAAGAGCAGTTCTTC.